Each of the 23 T cell receptor beta chains below was sequenced from the same sample in a study of CD8 T cells in ankylosing spondylitis. TCRdb ran MiXCR on the 5' RACE reads and lists one entry per CDR3 protein. The sample lists 160,000 or so distinct CDR3 sequences; 8.5% to 10% were seen once. The sequenced material came from blood, either unsorted or a sorted T cell fraction (not recorded which). These receptors all stem from a female donor with ankylosing spondylitis or in good health (not recorded which).

J is TRBJ1-5 and V is TRBV28; D may be TRBD1 (5 bases). Germline CDR1 and CDR2: MDHEN and SYDVKM. V lost 2 bases, J lost 3 bases, and 11 bases lay in between. This CDR3 comprises 15 residues. CDR3 in DNA: TGTGCCAGCAGTTTAGTCCAGGGATACAATCAGCCCCAGCATTTT. Protein: CASSLVQGYNQPQHF.

This clonotype appeared a few times. The chain has TRBV7-8 and TRBJ2-1; no clear D. In germline, CDR1 is SGHVS, CDR2 FQNEAQ. CDR3 length equals 14 residues. The V and J ends lost 5 bases and 12 bases respectively, with 20 bases between them. CDR3 protein: CASSVNLMTLGQFF. CDR3 nucleotides: TGTGCCAGCAGCGTCAACCTCATGACATTAGGGCAGTTCTTC.

The CDR3, as DNA: TGTGCCAGCAGTTACGACAGTTCTGAAGCTTTCTTT. Protein product: CASSYDSSEAFF. The chain carries TRBV6-2 or TRBV6-3 and TRBJ1-1; the D gene is possibly TRBD1 (5 bases). With 2 bases removed from V and 6 bases from J, the gap between germline ends came to 7 bases. Germline CDR1 reads MNHEY; CDR2 reads SVGEGT. The CDR3 covers 12 residues.

This sequence joins TRBV9 and TRBJ1-5; D may be TRBD1 (5 bases). CDR1 SGDLS and CDR2 YYNGEE come from the germline V gene. The length of the CDR3 is 15 residues. V lost 3 bases and J lost 0, with 10 bases in between. CDR3 amino acids: CASSGGPHSNQPQHF. The CDR3 coding sequence is TGTGCCAGCAGCGGGGGACCCCATAGCAATCAGCCCCAGCATTTT.

This clonotype was detected a few times. The chain uses TRBV4-1 and TRBJ2-1; 7 nucleotides line up with TRBD2. Losses at the gene ends were 3 bases for V and 6 bases for J; bases not matched to a gene: 5. CDR1 is MGHRA and CDR2 is YSYEKL in the germline V gene. The CDR3 extends over 14 amino acids. CDR3 amino acids: CASSHPGTINEQFF. CDR3 DNA sequence: TGCGCCAGCAGCCACCCCGGGACTATCAATGAGCAGTTCTTC.

This chain joins TRBV4-3 and TRBJ2-1; no reliable D call. The CDR3 totals 14 residues. The germline V and J ends were trimmed by 1 base and 9 bases, with 13 bases remaining between them. CDR1 and CDR2 from the germline V gene are LGHNA and YSLEER. In DNA, the CDR3 is TGCGCCAGCAGCCAAGCCCTTGTGGGCGGTGAGCAGTTCTTC. Protein: CASSQALVGGEQFF.

Comment on this clonotype: One end of the junction varies from germline; a read error may be responsible. The chain couples TRBV6-2 or TRBV6-3 to TRBJ2-7; 9 bases are a match to TRBD1. From germline, CDR1 is MNHEY and CDR2 SVGEGT. The CDR3 length is 11 residues. The CDR3 protein is CASSPGTGRHF. CDR3 coding DNA: TGTGCCAGCAGTCCCGGGACAGGGCGCCACTTC.

The chain couples TRBV6-2 or TRBV6-3 to TRBJ1-1; D remains unclear. Per the germline V gene, CDR1 is MNHEY and CDR2 is SVGEGT. This CDR3 spans 13 amino acids. V gave up 5 bases and J gave up 3 bases, with 10 bases separating them. The CDR3 region has the DNA TGTGCCAGCAGTCTCAGAGTCGACACTGAAGCTTTCTTT. The encoded protein is CASSLRVDTEAFF.

This clonotype came up a few times. The V gene is TRBV7-9, the J gene TRBJ2-5; 9 bases align to TRBD1. The germline V gene encodes CDR1 SEHNR and CDR2 FQNEAQ (reference sequence). V lost 3 bases and J lost 1; bases outside the gene matches: 3. The CDR3 length is 15 residues. The CDR3 DNA reads TGTGCCAGCAGCTTGGGACAGGGAATCCAAGAGACCCAGTACTTC. Translation: CASSLGQGIQETQYF.

Only a few counts were recorded for this clonotype. The chain joins TRBV30 to TRBJ2-7; D is uncertain. The CDR3 runs 14 residues. With 2 bases removed from V and 0 bases from J, the gap between germline ends came to 11 bases. Germline lookup yields CDR1 GTSNPN and CDR2 SVGIG (reference sequence). CDR3 sequence (DNA): TGTGCCTGGAGTCTGACCGTTAACTCCTACGAGCAGTACTTC. Its protein product is CAWSLTVNSYEQYF.

This clonotype has more than one count but fewer than ten. The chain employs TRBV3-1 and TRBJ2-1; D gene uncertain. Germline CDR1 is LGHDT and CDR2 is YNNKEL (reference sequence). Trimming took off 0 bases at V and 8 bases at J, with 17 bases between the two ends. The CDR3 has 16 residues. CDR3 loop: CASSQDLGSLLDEQFF. CDR3 nucleotide sequence: TGTGCCAGCAGCCAAGATCTTGGCAGTCTTTTGGATGAGCAGTTCTTC.

In its sample, this clonotype was seen a few times. The rearrangement joins TRBV9 to TRBJ2-1, with D maybe TRBD2 (6 bases). Germline V gives CDR1 SGDLS, CDR2 YYNGEE. This CDR3 has 14 amino acids. With 3 bases removed from V and 5 bases from J, the gap between germline ends came to 12 bases. The CDR3 spells CASSASTSHNEQFF. The CDR3 region has the DNA TGTGCCAGCAGCGCCTCGACTAGTCACAATGAGCAGTTCTTC.

This clonotype was seen only a few times. V is TRBV7-9 and J is TRBJ2-7; D is possibly TRBD1 (6 bases). Germline-derived CDR1 and CDR2 are SEHNR and FQNEAQ (reference sequence). The CDR3 length is 13 residues. V shed 5 bases and J shed 6 bases, with 14 bases lying between them. CDR3 amino acids: CASSPKQGTEQYF. CDR3 nucleotides: TGTGCCAGCAGCCCAAAACAGGGTACCGAGCAGTACTTC.

In its sample, this clonotype was seen a few times. This chain uses TRBV16 with TRBJ2-7, with unresolved D. The germline V and J ends were trimmed by 3 bases and 2 bases, with 8 bases remaining between them. Germline V gene lookup returns CDR1 KGHSY and CDR2 FQNENV. CDR3 length: 13 amino acids. The CDR3 loop is CASSHRLAYEQYF. Here the CDR3 DNA reads TGTGCCAGCAGCCATCGCTTAGCCTACGAGCAGTACTTC.

V usage is TRBV7-7 and J usage is TRBJ2-3; a weak D match, TRBD1 (5 bases). V was trimmed by 2 bases and J by 4 bases, leaving 13 bases between them. The CDR3 contains 15 residues. Germline V CDR1 and CDR2: SSHAT, FNYEAQ (reference sequence). For the CDR3, the DNA is TGTGCCAGCAGCTTATCAGGGCTCGGCGCAGATACGCAGTATTTT. Amino acids: CASSLSGLGADTQYF.

This rearrangement joins TRBV4-3 to TRBJ2-2, with D perhaps assigned TRBD1 or TRBD2 (5 bases each). The germline V gene encodes CDR1 LGHNA and CDR2 YSLEER. V lost 4 bases and J lost 8, with 14 bases in between. CDR3 length: 14 amino acids. The CDR3 coding sequence is TGCGCCAGCAGCCCGTTTTGGGGGACGGGGGAGCTGTTTTTT. This translates into CASSPFWGTGELFF.

This clonotype appeared a few times. V is TRBV5-1 and J is TRBJ2-3; D perhaps matches TRBD2 (6 bases). Per the germline V gene, CDR1 is SGHRS and CDR2 is YFSETQ. CDR3 length: 14 amino acids. Trimming took 4 bases from V and 0 from J, leaving 9 bases between them. The CDR3 region is CASSGGTSTDTQYF. The CDR3 nucleotides read TGCGCCAGCAGCGGGGGGACTAGCACAGATACGCAGTATTTT.

J is TRBJ2-5 and V is TRBV29-1, with 7 bases aligning to TRBD2. Germline V gene data show CDR1 as SQVTM and CDR2 as ANQGSEA. V was pared by 7 bases and J by 2 bases, with 10 bases of the junction left unmatched. The CDR3 has 14 amino acids. Here the CDR3 reads CSGRGESIQETQYF. CDR3 coding DNA: TGCAGCGGTCGGGGGGAATCTATACAAGAGACCCAGTACTTC.

In its sample, this clonotype was seen a few times. The chain recombines TRBV19 with TRBJ1-1, with a tentative D call TRBD1 (5 bases). The CDR3 runs 15 residues. V was pared by 5 bases and J by 11 bases, with 24 bases between. The germline V gene encodes CDR1 LNHDA and CDR2 SQIVND (reference sequence). The CDR3 here is CASSDPPRGVRSAFF. CDR3 nucleotides: TGTGCCAGTAGTGACCCCCCCAGAGGGGTCAGGAGTGCTTTCTTT.

This clonotype was counted between two and nine times. The genes are TRBV6-5 and TRBJ1-2; no definite D call. Germline V gives CDR1 MNHEY, CDR2 SVGAGI. The CDR3 has 14 amino acids. Trimming took 0 bases from V and 8 from J, leaving 13 bases between them. DNA of the CDR3: TGTGCCAGCAGTTACTCGAATCCTCAGCACGGCTACACCTTC. Translation: CASSYSNPQHGYTF.

This clonotype turned up a few times. V gene TRBV7-6 combines with J gene TRBJ2-5, with TRBD1 matching over 8 bases. V shed 5 bases and J 5 bases; nucleotides not matched to a gene: 7. CDR3 size: 14 residues. Germline V gene lookup returns CDR1 SGHVS and CDR2 FNYEAQ. In DNA, the CDR3 is TGTGCCAGCAGCCCGACAGGGGTCGGGGAGACCCAGTACTTC. Protein sequence: CASSPTGVGETQYF.

At least ten counts were recorded for this clonotype. The chain links TRBV6-5 to TRBJ2-7, with 8 bases lining up with TRBD1. This CDR3 region has 11 residues. The ends lost 5 bases at V and 6 bases at J; junction bases unmatched: 0. The germline V gene encodes CDR1 MNHEY and CDR2 SVGAGI. This CDR3 reads CASSTGGEQYF. CDR3 DNA: TGTGCCAGCAGTACAGGGGGCGAGCAGTACTTC.

CDR3 DNA sequence: TGCAGCGTTCGCCCCGGGACAGGGTCATCGGGAGCTTTCTTT. This translates into CSVRPGTGSSGAFF. The gene calls are TRBV29-1 and TRBJ1-1, with 9 bases lining up with TRBD1. The CDR3 is made up of 14 amino acids. Trimming removed 5 bases from V and 10 bases from J; junction bases left unmatched: 14. CDR1 and CDR2 from the germline V gene are SQVTM and ANQGSEA.